The TCR beta chain under discussion was sequenced for a study of blood T cell repertoires in COVID-19. Produced via immunoSEQ multiplex PCR; TCRdb's table is partial and in-frame only. The data show roughly 230,000 clones, about 88% seen once. V lost 6 bases and J 4 bases, leaving 10 bases between the germline ends. The germline V gene has CDR1 MNHEY and CDR2 SVGAGI. The length of the CDR3 is 13 residues. V usage is TRBV6-5 and J usage is TRBJ1-3, with D possibly matching TRBD1 (5 bases). The sequenced material came from peripheral blood. The receptor comes from a woman aged 40-49 years who had recovered from COVID-19. The CDR3 DNA reads TGTGCCAGCAGAACGGACACGGGAAACACCATATATTTT. Residues: CASRTDTGNTIYF.